Sequencing of this T cell receptor (beta chain) was carried out in a study of blood T cell repertoires in COVID-19. Germline V gene data show CDR1 as SGHNT and CDR2 as YYREEE (reference sequence). The V and J ends lost 5 bases and 0 bases respectively, with 11 bases between them. CDR3 size: 15 residues. This clone has just one count. Methods used by the authors: Using reference gene primer amplification, nucleated cell counts were estimated. Clones were read by immunoSEQ multiplex PCR, and TCRdb kept only the in-frame ones, dropping some. The DNA gave D and trimming, while V, J and clone size come from that table. Found here are 250,000 to 300,000 clones, about four fifths of them singletons; the top ten hold over 4%.

Specimen: PBMCs or T cells enriched from blood (not recorded which). The origin of this receptor is a man in his forties who had been exposed to COVID-19. The V gene is TRBV5-4, the J gene TRBJ2-2, with D possibly matching TRBD1 (6 bases). CDR3 region: CASRGQTANTGELFF. As DNA, the CDR3 is TGTGCCAGCAGAGGACAGACGGCGAACACCGGGGAGCTGTTTTTT.